These 5 T cell receptor beta chains originate from one sample sequenced in a study of T cell responses to AZD1222 COVID-19 vaccine. The repertoire was sequenced with immunoSEQ multiplex PCR; TCRdb's copy has only in-frame clones and lacks some. The sample consists of approximately 110,000 clones, under 90% of them appearing once. The source was peripheral blood, collected on day 0 of AZD1222 vaccination. The receptors come from an adult in good health.

This sequence joins TRBV7-2 and TRBJ2-3; D unclear. The germline CDR1 and CDR2 sequences are SGHTA and FQGNSA. The CDR3 is made up of 14 amino acids. V lost 1 base and J 9 bases, leaving 14 bases between the germline ends. CDR3 DNA sequence: TGTGCCAGCAGCTTAGATTCTGGCCCCTACACGCAGTATTTT. This encodes CASSLDSGPYTQYF.

The genes are TRBV6-5 and TRBJ1-1; D may be TRBD1 (5 bases). Trimming took 7 bases from V and 5 from J, leaving 14 bases between them. The germline V gene encodes CDR1 MNHEY and CDR2 SVGAGI. The CDR3 spans 13 residues. This chain's CDR3 is CASKGGGWTEAFF. The DNA of the CDR3 is TGTGCCAGCAAAGGTGGGGGTTGGACTGAAGCTTTCTTT.

This chain joins TRBV19 and TRBJ1-1; no reliable D call. Trimming removed 5 bases at V and 0 bases at J, with 10 bases between. Germline V gives CDR1 LNHDA, CDR2 SQIVND (reference sequence). This CDR3 is 14 amino acids long. The CDR3 DNA reads TGTGCCAGTAGTCTTCTGACGCTGAACACTGAAGCTTTCTTT. Protein product: CASSLLTLNTEAFF.

This chain connects TRBV7-7 to TRBJ2-3; TRBD2 matches at 9 bases. The CDR3 length is 14 residues. The junction had 2 bases not matched to a gene; V was cut back by 3 bases and J by 4 bases. Germline V gene sequence: CDR1 SSHAT, CDR2 FNYEAQ (reference sequence). CDR3 nucleotide sequence: TGTGCCAGCAGCTTGGGACTAGCAGCAGATACGCAGTATTTT. Translated: CASSLGLAADTQYF.

This chain connects TRBV4-2 to TRBJ2-5; 9 nucleotides align to TRBD2. The CDR3 runs 20 residues. Germline CDR1 is LGHNA and CDR2 is YNFKEQ. Trimming cost V 0 bases and J 3 bases; bases outside gene matches: 17. DNA for the CDR3: TGTGCCAGCAGCCAAGATGTTTTGTTGGCTAGCGGGAATACAAAAGAGACCCAGTACTTC. This encodes CASSQDVLLASGNTKETQYF.